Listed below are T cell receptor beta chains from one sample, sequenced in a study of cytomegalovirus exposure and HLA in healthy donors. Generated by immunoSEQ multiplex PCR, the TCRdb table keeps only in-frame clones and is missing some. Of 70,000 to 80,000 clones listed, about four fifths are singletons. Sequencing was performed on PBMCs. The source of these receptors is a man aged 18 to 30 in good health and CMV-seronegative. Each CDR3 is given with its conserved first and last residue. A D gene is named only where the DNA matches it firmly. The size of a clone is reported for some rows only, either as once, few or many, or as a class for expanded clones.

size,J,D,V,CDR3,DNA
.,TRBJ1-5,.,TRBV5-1,CASSLSASGNQPQHF,TGCGCCAGCAGCTTGAGCGCGAGTGGCAATCAGCCCCAGCATTTT
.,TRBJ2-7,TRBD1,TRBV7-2,CASSSGTGYYEQYF,TGTGCCAGCAGCTCCGGGACAGGCTACTACGAGCAGTACTTC
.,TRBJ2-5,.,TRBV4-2,CASSQGSSGRLQETQYF,TGTGCCAGCAGCCAAGGTTCGAGCGGGCGCTTACAAGAGACCCAGTACTTC
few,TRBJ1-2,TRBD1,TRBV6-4,CASSEETGSYGYTF,TGTGCCAGCAGTGAAGAGACAGGGTCCTATGGCTACACCTTC
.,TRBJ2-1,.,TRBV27,CASSLDSPSYNEQFF,TGTGCCAGCAGTTTAGACAGCCCCTCCTACAATGAGCAGTTCTTC
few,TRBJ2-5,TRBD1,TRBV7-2,CASSRDRVQETQYF,TGTGCCAGCAGCCGGGACAGGGTCCAAGAGACCCAGTACTTC
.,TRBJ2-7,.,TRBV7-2,CASSLESSSYEQYF,TGTGCCAGCAGCTTAGAATCGAGCTCCTACGAGCAGTACTTC
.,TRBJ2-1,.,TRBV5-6,CASSGARGRSYNEQFF,TGTGCCAGCAGCGGCGCCAGGGGTAGGTCCTACAATGAGCAGTTCTTC
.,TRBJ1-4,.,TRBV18,CASSRTGSTNEKLFF,TGTGCCAGCTCACGAACAGGATCAACTAATGAAAAACTGTTTTTT
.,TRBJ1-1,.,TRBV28,CASSDSFGAFF,TGTGCCAGCAGCGACAGTTTCGGAGCTTTCTTT
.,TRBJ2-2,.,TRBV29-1,CSVEGVWGNTGELFF,TGCAGCGTTGAAGGCGTATGGGGCAACACCGGGGAGCTGTTTTTT
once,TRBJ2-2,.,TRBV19,CATLSGVYTGELFF,TGTGCCACCCTTTCCGGGGTTTACACCGGGGAGCTGTTTTTT
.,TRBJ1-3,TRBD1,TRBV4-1,CASTETGWGGNTIYF,TGCGCCAGCACCGAGACAGGGTGGGGGGGAAACACCATATATTTT
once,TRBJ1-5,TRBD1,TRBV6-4,CASSDQDRDDALPQHF,TGTGCCAGCAGTGACCAAGACAGGGACGATGCACTGCCCCAGCATTTT
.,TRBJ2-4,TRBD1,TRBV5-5,CASAGQGTAKNIQYF,TGTGCCAGCGCGGGACAGGGGACGGCCAAAAACATTCAGTACTTC
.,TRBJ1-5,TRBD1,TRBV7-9,CASSLVGQGGGQPQHF,TGTGCCAGCAGCTTAGTGGGACAGGGCGGGGGGCAGCCCCAGCATTTT
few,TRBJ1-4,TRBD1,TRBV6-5,CASRKTGGREKLFF,TGTGCCAGCAGAAAGACAGGGGGCCGTGAAAAACTGTTTTTT
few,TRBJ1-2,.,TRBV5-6,CASSLADYGYTF,TGTGCCAGCAGCTTGGCTGACTATGGCTACACCTTC
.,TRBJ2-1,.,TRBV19,CASSMPLDSSYNEQFF,TGTGCCAGTAGTATGCCACTCGATAGCTCCTACAATGAGCAGTTCTTC
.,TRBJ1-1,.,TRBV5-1,CASSLVDTRNTEAFF,TGCGCCAGCAGCTTGGTTGACACCCGGAACACTGAAGCTTTCTTT
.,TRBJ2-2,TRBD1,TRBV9,CASSVSAGGNGELFF,TGTGCCAGCAGCGTAAGCGCAGGGGGCAACGGGGAGCTGTTTTTT
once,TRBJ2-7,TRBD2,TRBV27,CASSPLASGGRNYEQYF,TGTGCCAGCAGTCCCCTCGCCAGCGGGGGGCGAAACTACGAGCAGTACTTC
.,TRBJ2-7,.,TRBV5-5,CASSVAWDPRGYEQYF,TGTGCCAGCAGCGTCGCTTGGGACCCCAGGGGATACGAGCAGTACTTC
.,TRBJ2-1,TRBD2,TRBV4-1,CASSQDLNLAGAQGNEQFF,TGCGCCAGCAGCCAAGATTTAAATTTAGCGGGGGCCCAGGGCAATGAGCAGTTCTTC
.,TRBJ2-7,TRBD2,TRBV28,CASSLAGERSYEQYF,TGTGCCAGCAGTTTAGCGGGGGAGCGCTCCTACGAGCAGTACTTC
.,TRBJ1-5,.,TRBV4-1,CASSPSGTLNQPQHF,TGCGCCAGCAGCCCGTCCGGGACATTGAATCAGCCCCAGCATTTT
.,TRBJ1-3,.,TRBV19,CATRWRDVPGNTIYF,TGTGCCACTCGATGGAGGGATGTTCCTGGAAACACCATATATTTT
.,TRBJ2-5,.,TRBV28,CASSEREETQYF,TGTGCCAGCAGTGAAAGGGAGGAGACCCAGTACTTC
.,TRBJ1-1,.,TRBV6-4,CASSQDSQNTEAFF,TGTGCCAGCAGTCAGGACAGCCAGAACACTGAAGCTTTCTTT
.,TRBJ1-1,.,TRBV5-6,CASSLGQIMNTEAFF,TGTGCCAGCAGCCTGGGGCAGATCATGAACACTGAAGCTTTCTTT
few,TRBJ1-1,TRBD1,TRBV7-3,CASSARTGGTGTEAFF,TGTGCCAGCAGCGCACGTACAGGGGGAACGGGGACTGAAGCTTTCTTT
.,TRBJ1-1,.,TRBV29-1,CSVVQGTEAFF,TGCAGCGTGGTCCAGGGAACTGAAGCTTTCTTT
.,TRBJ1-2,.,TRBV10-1,CASSPDRTYGYTF,TGCGCCAGCAGTCCCGACAGGACCTATGGCTACACCTTC
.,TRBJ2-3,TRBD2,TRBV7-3,CASSLGLAGTDTQYF,TGTGCCAGCAGCTTAGGGCTAGCGGGCACAGATACGCAGTATTTT
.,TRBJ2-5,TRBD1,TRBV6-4,CASSDADREKTQYF,TGTGCCAGCAGTGACGCGGACAGGGAAAAGACCCAGTACTTC
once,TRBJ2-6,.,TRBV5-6,CASSDLLRVGANVLTF,TGTGCCAGCAGCGACCTTCTCCGGGTTGGGGCCAACGTCCTGACTTTC
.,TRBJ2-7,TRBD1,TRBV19,CASSDRDSLSYEQYF,TGTGCCAGTAGCGACCGGGACAGTCTCTCCTACGAGCAGTACTTC
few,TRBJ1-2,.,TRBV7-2,CASSLVQSNYGYTF,TGTGCCAGCAGCTTAGTACAGTCTAACTATGGCTACACCTTC
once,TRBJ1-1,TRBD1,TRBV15,CATRPSTGKRTEAFF,TGTGCCACCAGACCTTCGACAGGGAAGAGGACTGAAGCTTTCTTT
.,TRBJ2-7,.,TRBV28,CASSLADSSSYEQYF,TGTGCCAGCAGTTTAGCGGATAGTAGCTCCTACGAGCAGTACTTC
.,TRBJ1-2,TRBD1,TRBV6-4,CASRKDRGPNGYTF,TGTGCCAGCAGGAAGGACAGGGGGCCTAATGGCTACACCTTC